A single sample gave rise to the 26 T cell receptor beta chains below, sequenced in a study of T cell responses to AZD1222 COVID-19 vaccine. Method: immunoSEQ multiplex PCR; TCRdb's copy keeps in-frame clones and lacks some. The sample carries about 69,000 clones, 75% to 90% recorded once. This specimen was peripheral blood, taken 28 days after the second AZD1222 dose. All receptors derive from an adult who received the AZD1222 COVID-19 vaccine.

The chain couples TRBV24-1 to TRBJ1-1; 8 nucleotides match TRBD1. The germline gives CDR1 KGHDR, CDR2 SFDVKD. With V trimmed by 3 bases and J by 1 base, 6 bases remained unmatched. CDR3 size: 16 residues. The CDR3 reads CATSDPQGTGNTEAFF. CDR3 coding DNA: TGTGCCACCAGTGATCCGCAGGGGACAGGGAACACTGAAGCTTTCTTT.

The chain couples TRBV7-7 to TRBJ2-7, with 8 positions matching TRBD2. The CDR3 is 14 amino acids. Losses at the gene ends were 11 bases for V and 6 bases for J; bases not matched to a gene: 15. Germline V gene sequence: CDR1 SSHAT, CDR2 FNYEAQ (reference sequence). Here the CDR3 reads CAAPGLASFGEQYF. CDR3 in DNA: TGTGCCGCTCCAGGACTAGCCTCTTTCGGCGAGCAGTACTTC.

The chain employs TRBV9 and TRBJ1-3, with 9 bases aligning to TRBD1. This CDR3 is 18 amino acids long. The germline V gene has CDR1 SGDLS and CDR2 YYNGEE. V lost 4 bases to trimming and J lost 1 base; unmatched junction nucleotides: 12. This chain's CDR3 is CASSPGYNRGQSGNTIYF. CDR3 bases: TGTGCCAGCAGCCCCGGATACAACAGGGGGCAGTCTGGAAACACCATATATTTT.

This chain uses TRBV23-1 with TRBJ2-1; D is perhaps TRBD2 (5 bases). TRBV23-1 belongs to the ORF category, with a function that is uncertain. The CDR3 has 18 residues. V was pared by 0 bases and J by 6 bases, with 21 bases between. CDR3 sequence reads: CASSQSEFRTDLSNEQFF. The CDR3 coding sequence is TGCGCCAGCAGTCAATCAGAGTTCCGGACTGACCTTTCCAATGAGCAGTTCTTC.

The rearrangement links TRBV27 to TRBJ2-4; TRBD1 agrees at 9 bases. Losses at the gene ends were 6 bases for V and 7 bases for J; bases not matched to a gene: 10. The CDR3 totals 15 residues. CDR1 is MNHEY and CDR2 is SMNVEV in the germline V gene (reference sequence). The CDR3 loop is CASRSSGTGKNIQYF. The CDR3 nucleotides read TGTGCCAGCAGGTCTTCCGGGACAGGGAAGAACATTCAGTACTTC.

This clone was observed once. Other nucleotide sequences in the sample specify the same CDR3. This rearrangement joins TRBV5-1 to TRBJ1-1; D possibly corresponds to TRBD1 (6 bases). V was pared by 1 base and J by 0 bases, with 7 bases between. The germline gives CDR1 SGHRS, CDR2 YFSETQ. This CDR3 spans 14 amino acids. For the CDR3, the DNA is TGCGCCAGCAGCTTGACAGGGTTGAACACTGAAGCTTTCTTT. The encoded protein is CASSLTGLNTEAFF.

This sequence joins TRBV30 and TRBJ2-1; no clear D. Germline V gene data show CDR1 as GTSNPN and CDR2 as SVGIG (reference sequence). The V end was cut by 3 bases, the J end by 7 bases, with 13 bases between. The CDR3 length is 13 residues. The CDR3, as DNA: TGTGCCTGGAGCCGGAAGGTAAAGAATGAGCAGTTCTTC. This encodes CAWSRKVKNEQFF.

J is TRBJ1-2 and V is TRBV7-2; D uncertain. The germline gives CDR1 SGHTA, CDR2 FQGNSA. The CDR3 covers 13 residues. V was shortened by 10 bases and J by 8 bases, with 20 bases between the two germline ends. The CDR3 here is CAISPGPPRGYTF. The CDR3 DNA reads TGTGCCATATCCCCCGGGCCCCCCAGAGGCTACACCTTC.

This sequence joins TRBV10-3 and TRBJ2-7; D may be TRBD1 (5 bases). Germline CDR1 reads ENHRY; CDR2 reads SYGVKD. The CDR3 loop spans 18 amino acids. Between the trimmed V and J ends, which lost 3 bases and 0 bases, there was a span of 21 bases. The CDR3 is CAISDQGVDSWLSYEQYF. CDR3 nucleotides: TGTGCCATCAGTGACCAAGGGGTTGATAGCTGGCTCTCCTACGAGCAGTACTTC.

This chain joins TRBV9 and TRBJ1-4; D might be TRBD1 (5 bases). V lost 3 bases, J lost 7 bases, and 16 bases lay in between. The CDR3 sequence is 15 residues long. CDR1 is SGDLS and CDR2 is YYNGEE in the germline V gene. CDR3: CASSGPSPGSEKLFF. Written as DNA, the CDR3 is TGTGCCAGCAGCGGACCCTCGCCAGGGAGTGAAAAACTGTTTTTT.

The chain combines TRBV14 with TRBJ1-1, with D perhaps matching TRBD1 (5 bases). CDR3 length: 14 amino acids. The V end was cut by 4 bases, the J end by 7 bases, with 16 bases between. Germline V CDR1 and CDR2: SGHDN, FVKESK. Here the CDR3 DNA reads TGTGCCAGCAGCCCTTCCACCGTGAGGGGTGAAGCTTTCTTT. Amino acid sequence: CASSPSTVRGEAFF.

V and J are TRBV5-1 and TRBJ1-4, with 9 bases that match TRBD1. Germline V gives CDR1 SGHRS, CDR2 YFSETQ. The V segment lost 4 bases and the J segment 6 bases; nucleotides outside the gene matches: 7. This CDR3 has 15 amino acids. This chain's CDR3 is CASSVTGGEDEKLFF. CDR3 in DNA: TGCGCCAGCAGCGTCACAGGGGGCGAGGATGAAAAACTGTTTTTT. The full variable domain, rest sourced from reference TRBV5-1 and TRBJ1-4, is KAGVTQTPRYLIKTRGQQVTLSCSPISGHRSVSWYQQTPGQGLQFLFEYFSETQRNKGNFPGRFSGRQFSNSRSEMNVSTLELGDSALYLCASSVTGGEDEKLFFGSGTQLSVL.

This clone showed up many times. The chain uses TRBV20-1 and TRBJ2-5, with D perhaps being TRBD1 or TRBD2 (6 bases each). Trimming took 3 bases from V and 1 from J, leaving 18 bases between them. The CDR3 runs to 16 residues. Germline V lookup: CDR1 DFQATT, CDR2 SNEGSKA (reference sequence). The CDR3 loop is CSASTDGGRTQETQYF. CDR3 bases: TGCAGTGCTAGTACCGACGGGGGCCGCACCCAAGAGACCCAGTACTTC.

The gene calls are TRBV12-3 or TRBV12-4 and TRBJ1-6; D unclear. This CDR3 has 13 amino acids. V shed 5 bases and J shed 10 bases, with 12 bases lying between them. Here the CDR3 reads CASSGEGRSPLHF. In DNA form, the CDR3 reads TGTGCCAGCAGTGGCGAAGGGCGATCACCCCTCCACTTT.

This sequence joins TRBV5-1 and TRBJ1-1; D might be TRBD1 (5 bases). This CDR3 has 14 residues. Germline CDR1 is SGHRS and CDR2 is YFSETQ. V was pared by 0 bases and J by 4 bases, with 10 bases between. The CDR3 spells CASSLEMGVTEAFF. CDR3 nucleotide sequence: TGCGCCAGCAGCTTGGAAATGGGGGTCACTGAAGCTTTCTTT.

The chain recombines TRBV27 with TRBJ1-4, with TRBD1 as a possible D gene (5 bases). Trimming removed 6 bases from V and 2 bases from J, with 13 bases in between. In germline, CDR1 is MNHEY, CDR2 SMNVEV (reference sequence). The CDR3 sequence is 15 residues long. The CDR3 loop is CASRWGGRTNEKLFF. CDR3 nucleotides: TGTGCCAGCAGGTGGGGGGGGAGGACTAATGAAAAACTGTTTTTT.

This chain uses TRBV30 with TRBJ2-3; a weak D match, TRBD2 (6 bases). Germline V gene data show CDR1 as GTSNPN and CDR2 as SVGIG (reference sequence). This CDR3 is built from 15 residues. V was trimmed by 0 bases and J by 2 bases, leaving 12 bases between them. The CDR3 here is CAWSVKAGLTDTQYF. CDR3 nucleotide sequence: TGTGCCTGGAGTGTAAAGGCGGGGCTCACAGATACGCAGTATTTT.

The rearrangement uses TRBV5-4 and TRBJ2-3, with D uncertain. Germline V gene lookup returns CDR1 SGHNT and CDR2 YYREEE (reference sequence). The germline V and J ends were trimmed by 4 bases and 2 bases, with 8 bases remaining between them. This CDR3 is built from 13 residues. This CDR3 is CASSPPYTDTQYF. CDR3 bases: TGTGCCAGCAGCCCCCCCTACACAGATACGCAGTATTTT.

The chain recombines TRBV7-2 with TRBJ2-4, with 10 bases that match TRBD2. CDR1 is SGHTA and CDR2 is FQGNSA in the germline V gene. With V trimmed by 5 bases and J by 7 bases, 2 bases remained unmatched. The CDR3 contains 13 residues. CDR3 nucleotides: TGTGCCAGCAGCCTGGGACTAGCGAACATTCAGTACTTC. Its translation is CASSLGLANIQYF.

CDR3 sequence (DNA): TGTGCCAGCAGCTCAGAGCCGGGACAGGGTTTTAACTATGGCTACACCTTC. Translation gives CASSSEPGQGFNYGYTF. The chain joins TRBV7-8 to TRBJ1-2; TRBD1 agrees at 9 bases. The CDR3 totals 17 residues. CDR1 is SGHVS, CDR2 FQNEAQ, per germline. The V segment lost 4 bases and the J segment 1 base; nucleotides outside the gene matches: 10.

CDR3 in DNA: TGTGCCAGCATTCCAGAGTTGTTGAGCACAGATACGCAGTATTTT. Protein: CASIPELLSTDTQYF. The chain links TRBV2 to TRBJ2-3; D is uncertain. In germline, CDR1 is SNHLY, CDR2 FYNNEI. V was cut by 7 bases and J by 0 bases, with 14 bases left in between. The length of the CDR3 is 15 residues. The full variable domain, rest sourced from reference TRBV2 and TRBJ2-3, is EPEVTQTPSHQVTQMGQEVILRCVPISNHLYFYWYRQILGQKVEFLVSFYNNEISEKSEIFDDQFSVERPDGSNFTLKIRSTKLEDSAMYFCASIPELLSTDTQYFGPGTRLTVL.

Note on this clone: A read error may account for a junction end that differs from germline. J is TRBJ1-1 and V is TRBV7-7; D gene unclear. Germline CDR1 reads SSHAT; CDR2 reads FNYEAQ (reference sequence). The CDR3 extends over 14 amino acids. The CDR3 sequence is CASSDNPGDTEAFF. The CDR3 DNA sequence: TGTGCTAGCAGCGACAACCCCGGAGACACTGAAGCTTTCTTT.

This clone has just one count. The chain carries TRBV5-1 and TRBJ1-2; 7 nucleotides align to TRBD1. The J segment lost 4 bases and the V segment lost 5 bases, leaving 8 bases of the junction unmatched. Germline loops: CDR1 SGHRS, CDR2 YFSETQ. The CDR3 loop spans 14 amino acids. The CDR3 protein is CASSLGQEIYGYTF. The CDR3 region has the DNA TGCGCCAGCAGTTTAGGACAGGAAATCTATGGCTACACCTTC.

The chain carries TRBV6-1 and TRBJ1-1, with 8 bases that match TRBD1. The CDR3 sequence is 17 residues long. The trim removed 0 bases at V and 0 bases at J, leaving 6 bases unmatched. Germline lookup yields CDR1 MNHNS and CDR2 SASEGT. The CDR3 reads CASSEAHRGTLNTEAFF. The CDR3 DNA follows: TGTGCCAGCAGTGAAGCGCACAGGGGGACGTTGAACACTGAAGCTTTCTTT.

The chain links TRBV9 to TRBJ1-3; 8 nucleotides agree with TRBD1. Germline V gene lookup returns CDR1 SGDLS and CDR2 YYNGEE. CDR3 length: 16 residues. V trimming: 3 bases; J trimming: 4 bases; junction bases outside the gene matches: 9. The CDR3 DNA is TGTGCCAGCAGCGCGCATCTGACAGGGGAGGGAAACACCATATATTTT. The encoded protein is CASSAHLTGEGNTIYF. Full variable domain (outside the CDR3, taken from reference TRBV9 and TRBJ1-3): DSGVTQTPKHLITATGQRVTLRCSPRSGDLSVYWYQQSLDQGLQFLIQYYNGEERAKGNILERFSAQQFPDLHSELNLSSLELGDSALYFCASSAHLTGEGNTIYFGEGSWLTVV.

V and J are TRBV6-1 and TRBJ1-3; D not resolved. CDR1 and CDR2 from the germline V gene are MNHNS and SASEGT. The CDR3 runs 13 residues. V was clipped by 0 bases and J by 7 bases, with 7 bases between them. CDR3 sequence reads: CASSEALRNTIYF. CDR3 DNA sequence: TGTGCCAGCAGTGAAGCGTTACGGAACACCATATATTTT.